The next 15 T cell receptor beta chains were all read from a single sample in a study of radiotherapy plus CTLA-4 blockade in lung cancer. Libraries were prepared by immunoSEQ multiplex PCR; TCRdb keeps only in-frame clonotypes and omits some of them. The data show approximately 75,000 clones, with around 73% seen just once and 7.1% held by the top ten. Sequencing used peripheral blood, obtained from a patient treated with radiotherapy plus ipilimumab. These receptor sequences come from a human donor with non-small cell lung cancer who had a complete response to radiotherapy plus ipilimumab.

A few counts support this clone. This chain links TRBV4-3 with TRBJ1-2; D unresolved. Germline loops: CDR1 LGHNA, CDR2 YSLEER. Trimming took 6 bases from V and 2 from J, leaving 13 bases between them. This CDR3 has 14 amino acids. CDR3 coding DNA: TGCGCCAGCAGTGAGAGGCAGGTGAACTATGGCTACACCTTC. The encoded protein is CASSERQVNYGYTF.

The gene calls are TRBV27 and TRBJ1-3; unclear D gene. The CDR3 is 15 residues long. Trimming removed 5 bases from V and 0 bases from J, with 11 bases in between. Germline V gene lookup returns CDR1 MNHEY and CDR2 SMNVEV (reference sequence). The CDR3 reads CASSTLRSSGNTIYF. In DNA form, the CDR3 reads TGTGCCAGCAGTACCCTAAGGAGCTCTGGAAACACCATATATTTT.

The chain has TRBV12-5 and TRBJ2-2; D unresolved. The CDR3 totals 13 residues. Deletions cut 3 bases from V and 0 bases from J, with 2 bases between. Germline V lookup: CDR1 LGHNT, CDR2 FRNRAP. Written as DNA, the CDR3 is TGTGCTAGTGGTTTATCGAACACCGGGGAGCTGTTTTTT. This gives the protein CASGLSNTGELFF.

The V gene is TRBV2, the J gene TRBJ2-3, with no clear D. Trimming took 3 bases from V and 4 from J, leaving 11 bases between them. CDR1 and CDR2 from the germline V gene are SNHLY and FYNNEI. CDR3 length equals 14 residues. CDR3 nucleotide sequence: TGTGCCAGCAGTGAGAGCTACCCCCCAGATACGCAGTATTTT. It codes for CASSESYPPDTQYF.

The chain combines TRBV7-6 with TRBJ1-3; the D is unclear. The germline CDR1 and CDR2 sequences are SGHVS and FNYEAQ. CDR3 length equals 15 residues. The V end was cut by 0 bases, the J end by 0 bases, with 6 bases between. The CDR3 region is CASSLAAGSGNTIYF. CDR3 in DNA: TGTGCCAGCAGCTTAGCAGCCGGCTCTGGAAACACCATATATTTT.

This clone was recorded once. The V call is TRBV11-2, the J call TRBJ2-1; D tentatively fits TRBD1 or TRBD2 (5 bases each). Germline V gene data show CDR1 as SGHAT and CDR2 as FQNNGV. The length of the CDR3 is 14 residues. The V and J ends lost 5 bases and 7 bases respectively, with 15 bases between them. The CDR3 reads CASSLRDPSNEQFF. In DNA form, the CDR3 reads TGTGCCAGCAGCCTTCGGGACCCCTCAAATGAGCAGTTCTTC.

This chain links TRBV7-8 with TRBJ2-1; 7 nucleotides line up with TRBD2. The CDR3 has 13 residues. Germline lookup yields CDR1 SGHVS and CDR2 FQNEAQ. V shed 11 bases and J 7 bases; nucleotides not matched to a gene: 11. The DNA of the CDR3 is TGTGCCTCCGCCGGCGGGAGTTTGAATGAGCAGTTCTTC. This sequence encodes CASAGGSLNEQFF.

The genes are TRBV10-3 and TRBJ2-1; weak D call: TRBD2 (6 bases). This CDR3 is built from 15 residues. The germline V and J ends were trimmed by 3 bases and 2 bases, with 11 bases remaining between them. The germline V gene encodes CDR1 ENHRY and CDR2 SYGVKD. In DNA form, the CDR3 reads TGTGCCATCAGTGAATACCGGGAGCCCTACAATGAGCAGTTCTTC. The encoded protein is CAISEYREPYNEQFF.

The CDR3 reads CASSLGEGYTYEQYF. In DNA form, the CDR3 reads TGCGCCAGCAGCCTGGGGGAGGGATACACCTACGAGCAGTACTTC. The chain has TRBV5-1 and TRBJ2-7, with 7 bases aligning to TRBD2. The CDR3 sequence is 15 residues long. Trimming removed 4 bases from V and 2 bases from J; junction bases left unmatched: 9. Per the germline V gene, CDR1 is SGHRS and CDR2 is YFSETQ.

The chain uses TRBV7-2 and TRBJ2-3; D not resolved. V shed 3 bases and J shed 1 base, with 5 bases lying between them. This CDR3 spans 13 amino acids. Germline V gene sequence: CDR1 SGHTA, CDR2 FQGNSA. This chain's CDR3 is CASSFRRTDTQYF. CDR3 coding DNA: TGTGCCAGCAGCTTCCGACGCACAGATACGCAGTATTTT.

The V call is TRBV6-1, the J call TRBJ2-1, with D perhaps TRBD1 (6 bases). Germline lookup yields CDR1 MNHNS and CDR2 SASEGT. V lost 1 base and J 0 bases, leaving 10 bases between the germline ends. The CDR3 sequence is 16 residues long. The CDR3, as DNA: TGTGCCAGCAGTGAAGTGGGACACCACTCCTACAATGAGCAGTTCTTC. Its protein product is CASSEVGHHSYNEQFF.

The chain links TRBV29-1 to TRBJ2-1, with TRBD2 identical over 10 bases. The CDR3 totals 14 residues. The junction had 7 bases not matched to a gene; V was cut back by 8 bases and J by 3 bases. Looked up from germline, CDR1 is SQVTM and CDR2 is ANQGSEA. The CDR3 region has the DNA TGCAGCTCCTCGCTAGCGGGAGTCTACAATGAGCAGTTCTTC. Encoded protein: CSSSLAGVYNEQFF.

The V gene is TRBV5-6, the J gene TRBJ2-1; 7 bases map to TRBD2. Germline CDR1 and CDR2: SGHDT and YYEEEE. The CDR3 runs 15 residues. V gave up 4 bases and J gave up 5 bases; unmatched junction bases: 9. Here the CDR3 reads CASSQASGQHNEQFF. The CDR3 DNA follows: TGTGCCAGCAGCCAGGCTAGCGGCCAACACAATGAGCAGTTCTTC.

In this sample, this clone turned up a few times. J is TRBJ1-5 and V is TRBV28; D remains unclear. The CDR3 length is 15 residues. Per germline, CDR1 MDHEN and CDR2 SYDVKM. The V gene lost 5 bases and the J gene lost 2 bases, with 13 bases spanning the gap. The CDR3 sequence: CASSLPAAGNQPQHF. The DNA for the CDR3 is TGTGCCAGCAGTCTCCCGGCAGCGGGCAATCAGCCCCAGCATTTT. The full variable domain, completed using reference TRBV28 and TRBJ1-5, is DVKVTQSSRYLVKRTGEKVFLECVQDMDHENMFWYRQDPGLGLRLIYFSYDVKMKEKGDIPEGYSVSREKKERFSLILESASTNQTSMYLCASSLPAAGNQPQHFGDGTRLSIL.

This clone was detected once. The chain couples TRBV6-6 to TRBJ2-3; D ambiguous. Germline V lookup: CDR1 MNHNY, CDR2 SVGAGI (reference sequence). V gave up 0 bases and J gave up 5 bases, with 12 bases separating them. The CDR3 is made up of 15 amino acids. The CDR3 protein is CASSYSVLEKDTQYF. CDR3 DNA sequence: TGTGCCAGCAGTTACTCGGTCCTCGAGAAAGATACGCAGTATTTT.